Described below is a single TCR beta chain sequence and its context. The CDR3 spans 16 residues. Germline V CDR1 and CDR2: MGHRA, YSYEKL. V was shortened by 1 base and J by 5 bases, with 16 bases between the two germline ends. This sample is drawn from a study of blood T cell repertoires in COVID-19. Resolution of symptoms, clearance, or two negative PCRs was present in recovered Cohort 3 donors. In the original processing: Estimation of nucleated cell counts relied on the amplification of reference gene primers. Produced via immunoSEQ multiplex PCR; TCRdb's table is partial and in-frame only. V and J calls and clone size are those listed in that table; D and trimming were worked out from the DNA. This table holds 150,000 to 200,000 clones, 80% found once.

The rearrangement links TRBV4-1 to TRBJ2-3; D is perhaps TRBD2 (6 bases). The receptor comes from a middle-aged man who had recovered from COVID-19. The sample consisted of PBMCs or T cells enriched from blood (not recorded which). The CDR3 loop is CASSQGTKGLRDTQYF. The CDR3 nucleotides read TGCGCCAGCAGCCAAGGGACGAAGGGACTCAGAGATACGCAGTATTTT.